Listed here are 5 T cell receptor beta chains from one sample, sequenced in a study of cytomegalovirus exposure and HLA in healthy donors. In the PCR, 60 Vbeta and 13 Jbeta primers were used. Clones were read by immunoSEQ multiplex PCR, and TCRdb kept only the in-frame ones, dropping some. In all, the sample yields some 150,000 clones. The material sequenced was PBMCs. The receptors come from a woman under 30 in good health and CMV-seronegative.

The gene calls are TRBV6-5 and TRBJ1-2; 7 positions agree with TRBD1. V lost 5 bases and J lost 4; bases outside the gene matches: 4. The CDR3 extends over 13 amino acids. Per the germline V gene, CDR1 is MNHEY and CDR2 is SVGAGI. DNA for the CDR3: TGTGCCAGCAGTCCCGGACAGGCCTATGGCTACACCTTC. Its translation: CASSPGQAYGYTF.

V gene TRBV6-1 combines with J gene TRBJ1-5; D is possibly TRBD1 (5 bases). The CDR3 spans 13 residues. In germline, CDR1 is MNHNS, CDR2 SASEGT. The V end lost 6 bases, the J end lost 4 bases, and 10 bases lay between the germline ends. CDR3 in amino acids: CASSPGENQPQHF. The DNA of the CDR3 is TGTGCCAGCAGCCCGGGGGAGAATCAGCCCCAGCATTTT.

The chain recombines TRBV5-1 with TRBJ2-7, with TRBD1 as a possible D gene (6 bases). The CDR3 contains 19 residues. Germline assignment: CDR1 SGHRS and CDR2 YFSETQ. V lost 4 bases, J lost 3 bases, and 29 bases lay in between. The CDR3 region is CASSLRGGNGRGIIYEQYF. The CDR3 DNA reads as TGCGCCAGCAGCCTGAGAGGGGGAAACGGGCGTGGAATAATCTACGAGCAGTACTTC.

The genes are TRBV7-2 and TRBJ2-2; 8 positions match TRBD1. The V gene's germline CDR1 is SGHTA and CDR2 FQGNSA. The CDR3 runs to 17 residues. J lost 3 bases, V lost 1 base, and 7 bases had no gene match. Here the CDR3 reads CASSLGWGQDYTGELFF. The CDR3 coding sequence is TGTGCCAGCAGCTTAGGTTGGGGACAGGATTACACCGGGGAGCTGTTTTTT.

The rearrangement uses TRBV5-1 and TRBJ2-5; tentative D call: TRBD1 (7 bases). The CDR3 spans 15 residues. Germline values: CDR1 SGHRS, CDR2 YFSETQ. The V gene lost 4 bases and the J gene lost 5 bases, with 18 bases spanning the gap. The CDR3 region has the DNA TGCGCCAGCAGCCTAGACATCAGGGGGAGGGAGACCCAGTACTTC. It yields the protein CASSLDIRGRETQYF.